Below, 13 T cell receptor beta chains from the same sample are listed, as sequenced in a study of T cells in tumors after PD-1 blockade. The data were produced by immunoSEQ multiplex PCR, yet TCRdb's version contains in-frame clones alone and is incomplete. The data contain roughly 12,000 clones, 60% to 80% of them singletons. Material: tumor tissue, obtained before anti-PD-1 treatment. These receptors came from a human donor with basal cell carcinoma.

The CDR3 DNA follows: TGTGCCAGTAGTACGCGGGACAGGGTCTACGAGCAGTACTTC. Translation: CASSTRDRVYEQYF. The chain couples TRBV19 to TRBJ2-7; 9 nucleotides align to TRBD1. Trimming at V came to 4 bases and at J to 3 bases, leaving 4 bases not matched to a gene. The CDR3 consists of 14 residues. Per the germline V gene, CDR1 is LNHDA and CDR2 is SQIVND (reference sequence).

The CDR3 region is CASSAPLAGATGANVLTF. The CDR3 nucleotides read TGTGCCAGCAGCGCCCCACTAGCGGGAGCGACTGGGGCCAACGTCCTGACTTTC. The chain is built from TRBV9 and TRBJ2-6, with TRBD2 matching over 11 bases. With 3 bases clipped from V and 2 bases from J, the junction kept 7 bases outside the gene matches. Germline assignment: CDR1 SGDLS and CDR2 YYNGEE. The CDR3 is 18 residues long.

This chain uses TRBV7-3 with TRBJ2-5; tentative D call: TRBD1 (6 bases). Germline V lookup: CDR1 SGHTA, CDR2 FQGTGA. CDR3 length: 14 residues. Trimming removed 1 base from V and 5 bases from J, with 11 bases in between. CDR3 sequence (DNA): TGTGCCAGCAGCTTAAAAGGGCAGGGGGAGACCCAGTACTTC. It is translated as CASSLKGQGETQYF.

The sample holds a few counts of this clone. The chain combines TRBV19 with TRBJ2-5; TRBD1 agrees at 7 bases. The germline V gene has CDR1 LNHDA and CDR2 SQIVND (reference sequence). V trimming: 2 bases; J trimming: 4 bases; junction bases outside the gene matches: 4. This CDR3 is 14 amino acids long. The chain's CDR3 is CASSIQGVLETQYF. The CDR3 DNA follows: TGTGCCAGTAGTATACAGGGGGTGTTAGAGACCCAGTACTTC. The variable domain in full, completed from reference TRBV19 and TRBJ2-5, reads DGGITQSPKYLFRKEGQNVTLSCEQNLNHDAMYWYRQDPGQGLRLIYYSQIVNDFQKGDIAEGYSVSREKKESFPLTVTSAQKNPTAFYLCASSIQGVLETQYFGPGTRLLVL.

The chain couples TRBV27 to TRBJ1-6; D is uncertain. Germline loops: CDR1 MNHEY, CDR2 SMNVEV (reference sequence). Trimming cost V 2 bases and J 10 bases, with 9 bases left between them. There are 13 residues in the CDR3. CDR3 in amino acids: CASSLNRQSPLHF. Here the CDR3 DNA reads TGTGCCAGCAGTTTAAATAGACAATCACCCCTCCACTTT.

This clone was seen more than once but under ten times. The chain links TRBV19 to TRBJ2-1, with 8 bases identical to TRBD1. J lost 3 bases, V lost 6 bases, and 7 bases had no gene match. CDR1 is LNHDA, CDR2 SQIVND, per germline (reference sequence). The CDR3 loop spans 15 amino acids. The CDR3 region has the DNA TGTGCCAGTAGGACGGACAGGGAGTTCTACAATGAGCAGTTCTTC. Translation: CASRTDREFYNEQFF.

This clone was seen only a few times. The CDR3 sequence: CATSATGELFF. CDR3 in DNA: TGTGCCACCAGTGCGACCGGGGAGCTGTTTTTT. This chain connects TRBV24-1 to TRBJ2-2; D ambiguous. The CDR3 has 11 residues. V was clipped by 5 bases and J by 5 bases, with 2 bases between them. Looked up from germline, CDR1 is KGHDR and CDR2 is SFDVKD.

As regards this clone: One end of the junction is discordant with germline, which a read error may explain. The chain recombines TRBV7-8 with TRBJ2-7; 7 bases are shared with TRBD1. CDR3 size: 16 residues. From germline, CDR1 is SGHVS and CDR2 FQNEAQ. The CDR3 region is CASSATGQRRTDEQYF. CDR3 in DNA: TGTGCCAGCAGCGCGACGGGACAGAGACGAACCGACGAGCAGTACTTT.

V and J are TRBV12-3 or TRBV12-4 and TRBJ1-2; perhaps TRBD1 as D (5 bases). This CDR3 has 13 residues. V was trimmed by 2 bases and J by 6 bases, leaving 10 bases between them. The CDR3: CASSLTPRDGYTF. The CDR3 nucleotides read TGTGCCAGCAGTTTAACCCCCAGGGATGGCTACACCTTC.

The chain joins TRBV4-2 to TRBJ2-3; a possible D gene is TRBD2 (5 bases). This CDR3 has 16 residues. The ends were cut back, 4 bases at V and 0 bases at J, with 14 bases in the middle. CDR1 LGHNA and CDR2 YNFKEQ come from the germline V gene. The CDR3 nucleotides are TGTGCCAGCAGCCGAACGACCAGCGGAAGCACAGATACGCAGTATTTT. As protein: CASSRTTSGSTDTQYF.

The chain links TRBV21-1 to TRBJ1-1. TRBV21-1 corresponds to a pseudogene. The CDR3 spans 16 residues. The CDR3 DNA reads TGTGCCAGCAGGTCAACGGTAGCTACAATTCGCACTGAAGCTTTCTTT. The encoded protein is CASRSTVATIRTEAFF.

This clone was recorded a few times. The chain employs TRBV4-3 and TRBJ1-1; unclear D gene. The V gene lost 0 bases and the J gene lost 6 bases, with 14 bases spanning the gap. This CDR3 is 15 amino acids long. Germline V gene lookup returns CDR1 LGHNA and CDR2 YSLEER. In DNA form, the CDR3 reads TGCGCCAGCAGCCAAGAAGCATGGGTAGGGCCTGAAGCTTTCTTT. Protein sequence: CASSQEAWVGPEAFF.

The chain links TRBV12-3 or TRBV12-4 to TRBJ2-3; TRBD1 is a possible D gene (6 bases). The CDR3 runs to 13 residues. Here the CDR3 DNA reads TGTGCTTCAAGGGGACAACCCACAGATACGCAGTATTTT. Its translation is CASRGQPTDTQYF.